This is a list of T cell receptor beta chains from one sample in a study of a mutant IDH1 vaccine in newly diagnosed glioma. Their specific antigens are unknown. Clones were read by immunoSEQ multiplex PCR, and TCRdb kept only the in-frame ones, dropping some. This table has over 55,000 clones, 82% appearing once. Sequences were derived from PBMCs, sampled from a glioma patient whose treatment included an IDH1 peptide vaccine. These receptors all come from a woman younger than 30 with glioma. Some clones in this sample may be carry-over from other donors' samples. CDR3s include the opening cysteine and the closing phenylalanine or tryptophan. The D gene is left open where the match is weak. Some rows mark clone size as missing; the rest say once, few, many or name a class of expanded clone.

j_gene | abundance | d_gene | v_gene | CDR3aa | CDR3nt
TRBJ2-1 | NA | TRBD2 | TRBV12-5 | CAVGGGFDNEQFF | TGTGCTGTGGGCGGGGGGTTCGACAATGAGCAGTTCTTC
TRBJ1-3 | NA | TRBD1 | TRBV9 | CASSVDGRGYGNTIYF | TGTGCCAGCAGCGTAGACGGCAGGGGGTACGGAAACACCATATATTTT
TRBJ2-3 | NA | TRBD2 | TRBV6-5 | CASSYTSGSTDTQYF | TGTGCCAGCAGTTACACTAGCGGAAGCACAGATACGCAGTATTTT
TRBJ2-3 | NA | TRBD1 | TRBV6-1 | CASRTGTYTQYF | TGTGCCAGCAGGACAGGGACCTATACGCAGTATTTT
TRBJ2-7 | NA | NA | TRBV25-1 | CASSSPLPSEGYYEQYF | TGTGCCAGCAGTTCCCCACTTCCATCGGAGGGATACTACGAGCAGTACTTC
TRBJ1-1 | NA | NA | TRBV5-8 | CASSPRGVVWNTEAFF | TGTGCCAGCAGCCCCCGGGGGGTAGTGTGGAACACTGAAGCTTTCTTT
TRBJ2-2 | NA | NA | TRBV5-8 | CASSPGLPRANTGELFF | TGTGCCAGCAGCCCCGGACTCCCTAGGGCGAACACCGGGGAGCTGTTTTTT
TRBJ1-1 | few | NA | TRBV6-5 | CASSFTGNTEAFF | TGTGCCAGCAGTTTTACAGGGAACACTGAAGCTTTCTTT
TRBJ1-4 | NA | TRBD1 | TRBV5-6 | CASSWTGSDEKLFF | TGTGCCAGCAGCTGGACAGGAAGTGATGAAAAACTGTTTTTT
TRBJ1-2 | NA | NA | TRBV20-1 | CSATDGYTF | TGCAGTGCCACAGATGGCTACACCTTC
TRBJ2-7 | NA | NA | TRBV5-5 | CASSLWGRQPSMDEQYF | TGTGCCAGCAGCTTGTGGGGGAGACAGCCATCGATGGACGAGCAGTACTTC
TRBJ1-1 | once | TRBD1 | TRBV5-4 | CASSLASTGVGSFF | TGTGCCAGCAGCTTGGCATCGACAGGGGTTGGGTCCTTCTTT
TRBJ1-1 | NA | NA | TRBV19 | CATLGGGTEAFF | TGTGCCACTCTCGGAGGGGGGACTGAAGCTTTCTTT
TRBJ2-5 | NA | NA | TRBV19 | CASSLSGVETQYF | TGTGCCAGTAGCTTATCAGGGGTAGAGACCCAGTACTTC
TRBJ2-7 | NA | TRBD2 | TRBV9 | CASSLGTSGGYEQYF | TGTGCCAGCAGCCTAGGGACTAGCGGGGGCTACGAGCAGTACTTC
TRBJ2-5 | NA | TRBD2 | TRBV9 | CASSVTVLAGDPETQYF | TGTGCCAGCTCGGTGACGGTGCTAGCGGGGGATCCAGAGACCCAGTACTTC
TRBJ2-2 | NA | TRBD2 | TRBV6-5 | CASSLAGRNTGELFF | TGTGCCAGCAGTTTAGCGGGGAGGAACACCGGGGAGCTGTTTTTT
TRBJ1-4 | NA | NA | TRBV30 | CASLRGVGEKLFF | TGTGCCTCCTTACGGGGAGTGGGCGAAAAACTGTTTTTT
TRBJ2-7 | few | NA | TRBV6-5 | CASSYGYRYEQYF | TGTGCCAGCAGTTACGGGTACCGCTACGAGCAGTACTTC
TRBJ2-7 | NA | NA | TRBV19 | CASSMHGQNLYEQYF | TGTGCCAGTAGTATGCACGGGCAGAACCTCTACGAGCAGTACTTC
TRBJ2-7 | NA | NA | TRBV15 | CATSRDLTGTYEQYF | TGTGCCACCAGCAGAGATCTCACAGGCACCTACGAGCAGTACTTC
TRBJ1-1 | NA | TRBD1 | TRBV7-3 | CASSLGTVPRGRNTEAFF | TGTGCCAGCAGCTTGGGGACAGTCCCTCGGGGTAGGAACACTGAAGCTTTCTTT
TRBJ2-1 | NA | NA | TRBV6-1 | CASSVSARPQQFF | TGTGCCAGCAGTGTCTCGGCCAGACCTCAGCAGTTCTTC
TRBJ2-7 | NA | TRBD2 | TRBV7-9 | CASSPPGLARQYF | TGTGCCAGCAGCCCCCCCGGACTAGCACGGCAGTACTTC
TRBJ1-1 | NA | NA | TRBV19 | CASSMELGQDTEAFF | TGTGCCAGTAGTATGGAACTAGGGCAGGACACTGAAGCTTTCTTT